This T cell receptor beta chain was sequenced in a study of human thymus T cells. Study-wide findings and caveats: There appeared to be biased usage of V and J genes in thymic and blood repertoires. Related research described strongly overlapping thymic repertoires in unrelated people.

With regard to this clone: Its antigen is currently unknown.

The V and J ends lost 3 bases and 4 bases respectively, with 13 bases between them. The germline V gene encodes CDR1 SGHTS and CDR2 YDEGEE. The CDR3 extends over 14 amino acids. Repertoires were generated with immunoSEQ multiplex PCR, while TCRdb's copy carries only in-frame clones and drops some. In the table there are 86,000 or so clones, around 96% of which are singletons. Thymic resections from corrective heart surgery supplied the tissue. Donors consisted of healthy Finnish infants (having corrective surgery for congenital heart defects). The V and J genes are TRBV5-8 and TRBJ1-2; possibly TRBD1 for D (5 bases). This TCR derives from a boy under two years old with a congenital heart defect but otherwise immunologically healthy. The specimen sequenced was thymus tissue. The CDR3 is CASSYDPGTYGYTF. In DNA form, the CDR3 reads TGTGCCAGCAGCTACGACCCCGGGACCTATGGCTACACCTTC.